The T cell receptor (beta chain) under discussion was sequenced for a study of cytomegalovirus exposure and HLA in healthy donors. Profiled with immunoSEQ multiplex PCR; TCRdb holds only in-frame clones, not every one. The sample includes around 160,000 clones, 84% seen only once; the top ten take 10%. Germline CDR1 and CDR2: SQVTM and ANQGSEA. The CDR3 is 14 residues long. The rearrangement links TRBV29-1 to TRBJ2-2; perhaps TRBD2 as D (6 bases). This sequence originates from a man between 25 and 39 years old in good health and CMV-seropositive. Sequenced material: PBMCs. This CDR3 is CSARGTANTGELFF. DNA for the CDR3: TGCAGTGCGCGGGGAACGGCGAACACCGGGGAGCTGTTTTTT.